Below, 21 T cell receptor beta chains from the same sample are listed, as sequenced in a study of blood T cell repertoires in COVID-19. Sequencing used immunoSEQ multiplex PCR; TCRdb keeps in-frame clones, though not all of them. The repertoire has fewer than 110,000 clones, about 93% of them found once; the top ten carry roughly 1.2%. The sample was peripheral blood. The receptors here all came from a woman aged 25 to 45 with acute or convalescent COVID-19.

This sequence joins TRBV3-1 (or the pseudogene TRBV3-2) and TRBJ2-1, with TRBD2 matching 13 bases. V shed 1 base and J 10 bases; nucleotides not matched to a gene: 7. The V gene's germline CDR1 is LGHDT and CDR2 YNNKEL (reference sequence). This CDR3 has 16 residues. CDR3 region: CASSQAGLAGAREQFF. The CDR3 DNA sequence: TGTGCCAGCAGCCAAGCCGGACTAGCGGGAGCAAGGGAGCAGTTCTTC.

The rearrangement joins TRBV5-6 to TRBJ2-7, with D perhaps matching TRBD2 (6 bases). Trimming took off 4 bases at V and 2 bases at J, with 13 bases between the two ends. Germline loops: CDR1 SGHDT, CDR2 YYEEEE. The CDR3 loop spans 14 amino acids. Here the CDR3 reads CASSLRDSPYEQYF. CDR3 sequence (DNA): TGTGCCAGCAGCCTTAGGGACTCTCCCTACGAGCAGTACTTC.

The rearrangement links TRBV14 to TRBJ2-3; 9 bases align to TRBD2. This CDR3 spans 19 amino acids. Unmatched junction bases numbered 20, after V lost 4 bases and J lost 6 bases. The V gene's germline CDR1 is SGHDN and CDR2 FVKESK. The CDR3 nucleotides read TGTGCCAGCAGCCGCCTAAAAAGGGCTAGCGGGGCTAGCAGGGATACGCAGTATTTT. It translates to CASSRLKRASGASRDTQYF.

V and J are TRBV7-2 and TRBJ1-2; a possible D gene is TRBD1 (6 bases). Germline-derived CDR1 and CDR2 are SGHTA and FQGNSA. There are 14 residues in the CDR3. With 0 bases removed from V and 6 bases from J, the gap between germline ends came to 11 bases. In nucleotides, the CDR3 is TGTGCCAGCAGCTTAGCACGTCAGGGGAATGGCTACACCTTC. This codes for CASSLARQGNGYTF.

The chain joins TRBV5-1 to TRBJ2-2; 11 bases are shared with TRBD2. V gave up 4 bases and J gave up 6 bases; unmatched junction bases: 5. Germline loops: CDR1 SGHRS, CDR2 YFSETQ. The CDR3 totals 15 residues. DNA for the CDR3: TGCGCCAGCAGCACCAGTAGCGGGGGGGCCGGGGAGCTGTTTTTT. Translated, it gives CASSTSSGGAGELFF.

This clone is a singleton in its sample. The V call is TRBV10-1, the J call TRBJ1-5, with D perhaps matching TRBD1 (5 bases). The CDR3 covers 14 residues. Deletions cut 2 bases from V and 5 bases from J, with 10 bases between. Germline assignment: CDR1 WNHNN and CDR2 SYGVQD (reference sequence). The CDR3 DNA sequence: TGCGCCAGCAGTGAGGGTGGGGGGGATCAGCCCCAGCATTTT. This sequence encodes CASSEGGGDQPQHF.

This chain connects TRBV11-2 to TRBJ2-1; D remains ambiguous. V was cut by 0 bases and J by 3 bases, with 6 bases left in between. Germline V gene sequence: CDR1 SGHAT, CDR2 FQNNGV. The CDR3 consists of 14 residues. CDR3 sequence reads: CASSLDSYYNEQFF. The CDR3 nucleotides are TGTGCCAGCAGCTTAGACTCCTACTACAATGAGCAGTTCTTC. The whole variable domain, filled in from reference TRBV11-2 and TRBJ2-1, reads EAGVAQSPRYKIIEKRQSVAFWCNPISGHATLYWYQQILGQGPKLLIQFQNNGVVDDSQLPKDRFSAERLKGVDSTLKIQPAKLEDSAVYLCASSLDSYYNEQFFGPGTRLTVL.

The chain recombines TRBV19 with TRBJ2-7; 8 nucleotides match TRBD1. Germline CDR1 and CDR2: LNHDA and SQIVND (reference sequence). Trimming cost V 6 bases and J 5 bases; bases outside gene matches: 12. The CDR3 extends over 15 amino acids. The DNA of the CDR3 is TGTGCCAGTAGCCCCCCGGGACAGGTATTTAACGAGCAGTACTTC. The encoded protein is CASSPPGQVFNEQYF.

The CDR3 nucleotides are TGCGCCAGCAGTCCGAGCGTGTACGAGCAGTACTTC. This codes for CASSPSVYEQYF. The chain is built from TRBV5-1 and TRBJ2-7, with D uncertain. V lost 5 bases to trimming and J lost 4 bases, with 10 bases between them. The CDR3 sequence is 12 residues long. Looked up from germline, CDR1 is SGHRS and CDR2 is YFSETQ. Supplemented by reference TRBV5-1 and TRBJ2-7, the full variable domain reads KAGVTQTPRYLIKTRGQQVTLSCSPISGHRSVSWYQQTPGQGLQFLFEYFSETQRNKGNFPGRFSGRQFSNSRSEMNVSTLELGDSALYLCASSPSVYEQYFGPGTRLTVT.

The chain links TRBV5-4 to TRBJ1-6, with D possibly being TRBD1 (6 bases). The CDR3 is 15 amino acids. Trimming took 4 bases from V and 10 from J, leaving 18 bases between them. Germline loops: CDR1 SGHNT, CDR2 YYREEE (reference sequence). The CDR3 nucleotides are TGTGCCAGCAGCACAAGCTCGGGGGGCTTGTCACCCCTCCACTTT. It is translated as CASSTSSGGLSPLHF.

The chain combines TRBV27 with TRBJ2-1; 11 bases match TRBD2. The ends lost 6 bases at V and 4 bases at J; junction bases unmatched: 2. The germline CDR1 and CDR2 sequences are MNHEY and SMNVEV (reference sequence). The CDR3 runs to 14 residues. This CDR3 reads CASRTSGSYNEQFF. For the CDR3, the DNA is TGTGCCAGCAGAACTAGCGGGAGTTACAATGAGCAGTTCTTC.

The rearrangement links TRBV2 to TRBJ1-5; 12 bases match TRBD1. The CDR3 extends over 14 amino acids. V lost 10 bases to trimming and J lost 7 bases; unmatched junction nucleotides: 8. The V gene's germline CDR1 is SNHLY and CDR2 FYNNEI. The CDR3 is CATGTGGLGQPQHF. The CDR3 DNA follows: TGTGCCACCGGGACAGGGGGCCTCGGGCAGCCCCAGCATTTT.

Only one count was recorded for this clone. J is TRBJ1-4 and V is TRBV7-9; D gene uncertain. The CDR3 loop spans 14 amino acids. Trimming took 3 bases from V and 8 from J, leaving 13 bases between them. Germline V CDR1 and CDR2: SEHNR, FQNEAQ (reference sequence). CDR3 residues: CASSFPDTREKLFF. CDR3 nucleotides: TGTGCCAGCAGCTTTCCCGATACGAGGGAAAAACTGTTTTTT.

The genes are TRBV6-5 and TRBJ2-7, with 9 bases aligning to TRBD1. CDR1 MNHEY and CDR2 SVGAGI come from the germline V gene. V lost 6 bases, J lost 1 base, and 7 bases stayed unmatched. The CDR3 runs 15 residues. The CDR3, as DNA: TGTGCCAGCAGGGATGGACAGGGGAGGTCCTACGAGCAGTACTTC. Translating it yields CASRDGQGRSYEQYF.

This chain joins TRBV24-1 and TRBJ1-2, with 7 bases that match TRBD1. In germline, CDR1 is KGHDR, CDR2 SFDVKD. The CDR3 has 17 residues. The ends lost 4 bases at V and 2 bases at J; junction bases unmatched: 12. The CDR3 reads CATSEPPYLTGNYGYTF. CDR3 coding DNA: TGTGCCACCAGTGAACCCCCCTACTTGACAGGGAACTATGGCTACACCTTC.

This clone was counted between two and nine times. This sequence joins TRBV10-3 and TRBJ2-7; TRBD2 might be the D (5 bases). Trimming removed 4 bases at V and 6 bases at J, with 7 bases between. Germline CDR1 is ENHRY and CDR2 is SYGVKD. This CDR3 has 11 residues. CDR3 nucleotides: TGTGCCATCAGTGGGGGAGTCGAGCAGTACTTC. Translated, it gives CAISGGVEQYF.

The rearrangement links TRBV7-2 to TRBJ2-1; TRBD1 matches at 11 bases. Germline trimming cut 4 bases from V and 7 bases from J; bases unmatched to any gene: 6. Germline V gene sequence: CDR1 SGHTA, CDR2 FQGNSA. This CDR3 region has 15 residues. The DNA for the CDR3 is TGTGCCAGCAGCTACGGACAGGGGGCAGGTAATGAGCAGTTCTTC. Amino acid sequence: CASSYGQGAGNEQFF.

A few counts support this clone. The genes are TRBV5-6 and TRBJ2-1; 7 bases agree with TRBD1. The CDR3 runs to 14 residues. In germline, CDR1 is SGHDT, CDR2 YYEEEE. Unmatched junction bases numbered 8, after V lost 2 bases and J lost 9 bases. The CDR3 region is CASSFTGQLGEQFF. CDR3 nucleotides: TGTGCCAGCAGCTTCACGGGACAGTTGGGTGAGCAGTTCTTC.

V and J are TRBV7-3 and TRBJ1-1, with D possibly being TRBD1 (6 bases). The CDR3 sequence is 13 residues long. V was cut by 3 bases and J by 3 bases, with 8 bases left in between. CDR1 and CDR2 from the germline V gene are SGHTA and FQGTGA. The CDR3 protein is CASSFDRHTEAFF. The CDR3 DNA sequence: TGTGCCAGCAGCTTCGACAGGCACACTGAAGCTTTCTTT.

The chain links TRBV19 to TRBJ2-7; perhaps TRBD2 as D (6 bases). This CDR3 comprises 15 residues. V was trimmed by 5 bases and J by 4 bases, leaving 18 bases between them. CDR1 is LNHDA and CDR2 is SQIVND in the germline V gene (reference sequence). CDR3 residues: CASSVRDSPGYEQYF. The CDR3, as DNA: TGTGCCAGTAGTGTACGGGACTCCCCAGGGTACGAGCAGTACTTC.

This chain joins TRBV14 and TRBJ2-1; the D gene is possibly TRBD2 (6 bases). Germline V gives CDR1 SGHDN, CDR2 FVKESK. This CDR3 comprises 16 residues. Between the trimmed V and J ends, which lost 4 bases and 0 bases, there was a span of 13 bases. CDR3 amino acids: CASSPVRGSSYNEQFF. CDR3 bases: TGTGCCAGCAGCCCAGTCCGGGGGAGCTCCTACAATGAGCAGTTCTTC.